Sequencing of this T cell receptor (beta chain) was carried out in a study of T cells after posttransplantation cyclophosphamide. Study-level points and caveats: Tissue-infiltrating T cells from skin or gut overlapped little with blood T cells. Recipient CMV seropositivity and CMV reactivation strongly tracked TRB clonality.

Germline CDR1 is SGHNT and CDR2 is YENEEA. Trimming shortened V by 1 base and J by 6 bases, and 10 bases separated the two germline ends. The CDR3 is 13 amino acids. Only in-frame clones appear in the TCRdb table, and some are missing; sequencing was by immunoSEQ multiplex PCR. This sample comprises under 30,000 clones, none seen once only. This clone showed up many times. Its antigen is not known. The sequence derives from an older woman in good health, CMV-negative, and a related stem cell transplant donor. Sequencing was carried out using PBMCs. The chain combines TRBV11-3 with TRBJ2-7; no firm D call. This CDR3 is CASSLGHPGEQYF. In DNA, the CDR3 is TGTGCCAGCAGCTTAGGCCATCCCGGCGAGCAGTACTTC.